This T cell receptor beta chain originates from a study of OX40 agonist ivuxolimab in advanced cancers. Study details: Patients took ivuxolimab, an agonistic anti-OX40 (CD134) antibody. Two cutaneous melanoma patients and one hepatocellular carcinoma patient, three in all, had partial responses. The study's findings and limits: At doses 0.1 to 3.0 mg/kg, CD4+ and CD8+ clones expanded. The antigen specificity of the peripheral T cells (those that were expanded) was not determined.

Germline-derived CDR1 and CDR2 are SEHNR and FQNEAQ (reference sequence). The CDR3 is made up of 14 amino acids. V was cut by 5 bases and J by 4 bases, with 15 bases left in between. Using immunoSEQ multiplex PCR, the repertoire was profiled, and TCRdb retains in-frame clones only, with some absent. The table lists tens of thousands of clones, around 91% of them singletons. About this clone itself: Its antigen is currently unknown.

The chain combines TRBV7-9 with TRBJ2-7; no clear D. The sequence was collected from an adult with an advanced solid tumor such as melanoma, head and neck, liver or kidney cancer. The specimen comprised CD4+ or CD8+ T cells sorted from blood, sampled in a trial of the OX40 agonist ivuxolimab. The CDR3 DNA is TGTGCCAGCAGCCAAGGCGCCATTGAGTACGAGCAGTACTTC. Translation gives CASSQGAIEYEQYF.